This is a list of T cell receptor beta chains from one sample in a study of blood T cell repertoires in COVID-19. The data were produced by immunoSEQ multiplex PCR, yet TCRdb's version contains in-frame clones alone and is incomplete. Of 30,000 or so clones in the sample, 80% to 90% were seen once. The sample taken for sequencing was peripheral blood. The source is an elderly woman with COVID-19, enrolled during active disease. Both conserved end residues are part of each CDR3. The D gene is left open where the match is weak. Size is stated for part of the rows, as once, few or many counts, or as a class when the clone is expanded.

j_call d_call clone_size v_call cdr3_nt cdr3_aa
TRBJ1-1 NA once TRBV3-1/TRBV3-2 TGTGCCAGCAGCCAAGCAGGGGAAGCTTTCTTT CASSQAGEAFF
TRBJ2-2 NA NA TRBV27 TGTGCCAGCAGTCGGGGGGCGTACGGGGAGCTGTTTTTT CASSRGAYGELFF
TRBJ2-6 TRBD2 NA TRBV30 TGTGCCTGGGCGGGGGGGACTGCTGGGGCCAACGTCCTGACTTTC CAWAGGTAGANVLTF
TRBJ2-1 TRBD2 NA TRBV7-2 TGTGCCAGCAGCTTAGGTGCGGGGGTTGATTACAATGAGCAGTTCTTC CASSLGAGVDYNEQFF
TRBJ2-1 TRBD2 NA TRBV4-1 TGCGCCAGCAGCCAAGCGGGGGGGGACTCCAATGAGCAGTTCTTC CASSQAGGDSNEQFF
TRBJ1-1 NA NA TRBV11-2 TGTGCCAGCAGCTTAGTGGGGGCCCCGGGGAACACTGAAGCTTTCTTT CASSLVGAPGNTEAFF
TRBJ2-7 TRBD2 NA TRBV5-6 TGTGCCAGCAGCTCAGGGCCGGGGGGTGAGCAGTACTTC CASSSGPGGEQYF
TRBJ1-4 TRBD1 NA TRBV4-1 TGCGCCAGCAGCCAAGATCGACAGAACAGGGGGCGGGAAAAACTGTTTTTT CASSQDRQNRGREKLFF
TRBJ2-7 NA NA TRBV9 TGTGCCAGCAGCGTAGGTGAGGGTTACTACGAGCAGTACTTC CASSVGEGYYEQYF
TRBJ2-5 TRBD1 NA TRBV5-4 TGTGCCAGCAGCGAGGGACAGCGCCAAGAGACCCAGTACTTC CASSEGQRQETQYF
TRBJ1-5 NA NA TRBV18 TGTGCCAGCTCACCACTGAACGCGGGGAATCAGCCCCAGCATTTT CASSPLNAGNQPQHF
TRBJ2-6 NA medium-sized TRBV29-1 TGCAGCGTGTTGGGGGCGTCAGGGGCCAACGTCCTGACTTTC CSVLGASGANVLTF
TRBJ1-1 NA NA TRBV7-2 TGTGCCAGCAGCTTAATTAGCAGGAACACTGAAGCTTTCTTT CASSLISRNTEAFF
TRBJ1-6 TRBD1 NA TRBV6-5 TGTGCCAGCAGTTACCGGACAGGCCGTTCACCCCTCCACTTT CASSYRTGRSPLHF
TRBJ2-5 TRBD2 NA TRBV7-9 TGTGCCAGCAGCCCCGGGACTAGCAGACAGACCCAGTACTTC CASSPGTSRQTQYF
TRBJ2-2 TRBD2 NA TRBV5-1 TGCGCCAGCAGGGCGGGGGACAACACCGGGGAGCTGTTTTTT CASRAGDNTGELFF
TRBJ2-3 TRBD1 NA TRBV14 TGTGCCAGCAGCCATTATTCAGGGGGTCTATCTAGCACAGATACGCAGTATTTT CASSHYSGGLSSTDTQYF
TRBJ2-1 TRBD2 NA TRBV12-5 TGTGCTAGTGGTTTGGCGCGGACTAGCGGGTCCTACAATGAGCAGTTCTTC CASGLARTSGSYNEQFF
TRBJ1-5 NA NA TRBV4-1 TGCGCCAGCAGCCAAGATCCACAGGGAAATCAGCCCCAGCATTTT CASSQDPQGNQPQHF
TRBJ1-5 NA NA TRBV2 TGTGCCAGCAGTGGATATCTCCCGGGGCCCCAGCATTTT CASSGYLPGPQHF
TRBJ1-6 NA NA TRBV5-4 TGTGCCAGCAGCTTGGTGGGGGGGCGCAATAATTCACCCCTCCACTTT CASSLVGGRNNSPLHF
TRBJ2-2 NA NA TRBV6-5 TGTGCCAGCCTTGACTGGGCGAACACCGGGGAGCTGTTTTTT CASLDWANTGELFF
TRBJ1-5 NA NA TRBV7-9 TGTGCCAGCAGTTTCGACAATAGCAATCAGCCCCAGCATTTT CASSFDNSNQPQHF
TRBJ1-2 NA NA TRBV5-1 TGCGCCAGCAGCTTGGGGCAGGCCACAAACTATGGCTACACCTTC CASSLGQATNYGYTF
TRBJ2-5 TRBD2 NA TRBV7-2 TGTGCCAGCAGCTTAGGTCTACTAGCGGGTTACACGGAGACCCAGTACTTC CASSLGLLAGYTETQYF
TRBJ1-1 NA NA TRBV25-1 TGTGCCAGCAGTGAATGGGGGCAGAACACTGAAGCTTTCTTT CASSEWGQNTEAFF
TRBJ1-6 TRBD1 NA TRBV4-2 TGTGCCAGCAAGACCCAGACAGGGGCAAATTCACCCCTCCACTTT CASKTQTGANSPLHF
TRBJ1-5 TRBD1 NA TRBV18 TGTGCCAGCTCACCCGGACAGGGAGACCAGCCCCAGCATTTT CASSPGQGDQPQHF
TRBJ2-3 TRBD2 once TRBV5-4 TGTGCCAGCAGTAACCTTGCGGGGGGTGAGGTAGATACGCAGTATTTT CASSNLAGGEVDTQYF
TRBJ1-6 NA NA TRBV5-1 TGCGCCAGCAGCTTGAACAGTGTAGATTCACCCCTCCACTTT CASSLNSVDSPLHF
TRBJ1-2 TRBD1 once TRBV3-1/TRBV3-2 TGTGCCAGCAGCTTCGGGACAGACTATGGCTACACCTTC CASSFGTDYGYTF
TRBJ2-1 NA NA TRBV30 TGTGCCTGGAGGAGTTCCAGGGGCGCCAGCTCCTACAATGAGCAGTTCTTC CAWRSSRGASSYNEQFF
TRBJ2-7 TRBD1 NA TRBV7-6 TGTGCCAGCAGCTTATCGGACGACAGGGGAGGCTACGAGCAGTACTTC CASSLSDDRGGYEQYF
TRBJ2-1 NA NA TRBV11-2 TGTGCCAGCAGCTTGATGACAAGTAACAATGAGCAGTTCTTC CASSLMTSNNEQFF
TRBJ1-1 NA few TRBV7-2 TGTGCCAGCAGCTTCGGGGGAGGCACTGAAGCTTTCTTT CASSFGGGTEAFF
TRBJ2-7 NA NA TRBV3-1/TRBV3-2 TGTGCCAGCAGCCCCCAGCGGACGGGCCGGGAGGAGCAGTACTTC CASSPQRTGREEQYF
TRBJ1-2 NA NA TRBV6-6 TGTGCCAGCAGTTACGGCAGGGGAAACTATGGCTACACCTTC CASSYGRGNYGYTF
TRBJ2-3 TRBD2 NA TRBV4-2 TGTGCCAGCAGCCAAGGGAGGGGATCTAGCGGGGGGGCATCAGATACGCAGTATTTT CASSQGRGSSGGASDTQYF
TRBJ2-7 NA few TRBV30 TGTGCCTGGACAGGGTCTAGCGAGCAGTACTTC CAWTGSSEQYF
TRBJ1-6 NA once TRBV27 TGTGCCAGCAGTTTATCGGACAGTGGAAATTCACCCCTCCACTTT CASSLSDSGNSPLHF
TRBJ2-2 NA NA TRBV12-3/TRBV12-4 TGTGCCAGCAGGAGACAGAACACCGGGGAGCTGTTTTTT CASRRQNTGELFF
TRBJ2-2 TRBD2 NA TRBV6-6 TGTGCCGCGGGGGGGCAGGCGAACACCGGGGAGCTGTTTTTT CAAGGQANTGELFF
TRBJ1-2 TRBD1 NA TRBV27 TGTGCCAGCACCCAGCGTAGGACAGGGGGCGATTTGCGCTATGGCTACACCTTC CASTQRRTGGDLRYGYTF
TRBJ2-7 TRBD2 NA TRBV28 TGTGCCAGCAGTTTCAAACTCGGTCCTAGCGGGGGGACCTACGAGCAGTACTTC CASSFKLGPSGGTYEQYF
TRBJ2-7 TRBD1 NA TRBV6-5 TGTGCCAGCAGAAGAGACAGGGTCGCCTACGAGCAGTACTTC CASRRDRVAYEQYF
TRBJ1-6 TRBD1 NA TRBV6-2/TRBV6-3 TGTGCCAGCAGCCGCAGAACTCCGGGACAGGGTAATTCACCCCTCCACTTT CASSRRTPGQGNSPLHF
TRBJ1-2 NA NA TRBV30 TGTGCCTGGAGTCCCATTGGCCCGGGGGGCGCTCGTGGTGGCTACACCTTC CAWSPIGPGGARGGYTF
TRBJ2-3 TRBD2 NA TRBV2 TGTGCCTCGGGGGGGCAAATAGATACGCAGTATTTT CASGGQIDTQYF
TRBJ2-3 TRBD2 NA TRBV6-4 TGTGCCAGCAGTGACTCCTCGGGACTAGCGGGGGCCACAGATACGCAGTATTTT CASSDSSGLAGATDTQYF
TRBJ2-1 NA NA TRBV18 TGTGCCAGCTCAATCGTTCAGGGCCCAACAGGGAATGAGCAGTTCTTC CASSIVQGPTGNEQFF
TRBJ1-5 NA NA TRBV7-8 TGTGCCAGCAGCTTAGAGAAACAGTTCAATCAGCCCCAGCATTTT CASSLEKQFNQPQHF